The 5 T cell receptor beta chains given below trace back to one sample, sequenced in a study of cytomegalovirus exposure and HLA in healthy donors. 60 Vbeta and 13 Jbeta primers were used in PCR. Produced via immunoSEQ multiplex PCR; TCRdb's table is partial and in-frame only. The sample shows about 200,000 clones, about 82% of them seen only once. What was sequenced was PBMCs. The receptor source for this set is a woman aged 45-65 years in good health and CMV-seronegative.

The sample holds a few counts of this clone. CDR3 loop: CASSPTSGTTTEQYF. As DNA, the CDR3 is TGTGCCAGCAGTCCGACTAGCGGGACTACCACCGAGCAGTACTTC. V and J are TRBV6-4 and TRBJ2-7, with 11 positions matching TRBD2. CDR3 length: 15 amino acids. From germline, CDR1 is MRHNA and CDR2 SNTAGT. Trimming removed 5 bases from V and 6 bases from J; junction bases left unmatched: 9.

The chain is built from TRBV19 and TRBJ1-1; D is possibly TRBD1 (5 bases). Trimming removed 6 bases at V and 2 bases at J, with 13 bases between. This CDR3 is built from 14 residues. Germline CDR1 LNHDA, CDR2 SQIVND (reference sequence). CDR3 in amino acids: CASRQEITNTEAFF. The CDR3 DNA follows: TGTGCCAGTAGACAGGAAATTACCAACACTGAAGCTTTCTTT.

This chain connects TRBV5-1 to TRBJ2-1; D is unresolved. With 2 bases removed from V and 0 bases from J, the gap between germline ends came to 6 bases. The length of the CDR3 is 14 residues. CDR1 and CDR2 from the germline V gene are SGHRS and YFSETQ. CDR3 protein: CASSLPGSYNEQFF. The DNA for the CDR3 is TGCGCCAGCAGCTTACCGGGCTCCTACAATGAGCAGTTCTTC.

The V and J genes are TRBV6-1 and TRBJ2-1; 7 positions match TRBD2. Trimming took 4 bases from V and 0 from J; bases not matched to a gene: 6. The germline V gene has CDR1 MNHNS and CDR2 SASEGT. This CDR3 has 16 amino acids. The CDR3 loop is CASSALAESSYNEQFF. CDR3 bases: TGTGCCAGCAGTGCCCTAGCGGAAAGCTCCTACAATGAGCAGTTCTTC.

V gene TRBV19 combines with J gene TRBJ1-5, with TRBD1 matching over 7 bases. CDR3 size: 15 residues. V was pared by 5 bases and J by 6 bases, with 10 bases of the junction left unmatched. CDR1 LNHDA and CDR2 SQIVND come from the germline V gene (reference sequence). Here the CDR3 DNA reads TGTGCCAGTAGTGGGGGACAGCCGGCGGTTCAGCCCCAGCATTTT. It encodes CASSGGQPAVQPQHF.